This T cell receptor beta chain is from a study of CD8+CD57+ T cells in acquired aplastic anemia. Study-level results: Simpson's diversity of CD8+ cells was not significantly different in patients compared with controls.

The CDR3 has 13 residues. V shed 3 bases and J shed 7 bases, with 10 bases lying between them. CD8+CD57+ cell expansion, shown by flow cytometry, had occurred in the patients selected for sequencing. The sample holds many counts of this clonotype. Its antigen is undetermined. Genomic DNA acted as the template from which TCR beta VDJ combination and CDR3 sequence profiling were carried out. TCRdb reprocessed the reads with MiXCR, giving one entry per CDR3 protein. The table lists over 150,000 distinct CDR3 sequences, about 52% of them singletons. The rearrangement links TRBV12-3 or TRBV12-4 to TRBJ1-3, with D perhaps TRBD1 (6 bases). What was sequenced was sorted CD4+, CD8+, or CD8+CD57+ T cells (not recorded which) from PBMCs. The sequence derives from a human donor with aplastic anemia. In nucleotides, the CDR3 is TGTGCCAGCAGTTTTGGAGGGGGGAACACCATATATTTT. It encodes CASSFGGGNTIYF.